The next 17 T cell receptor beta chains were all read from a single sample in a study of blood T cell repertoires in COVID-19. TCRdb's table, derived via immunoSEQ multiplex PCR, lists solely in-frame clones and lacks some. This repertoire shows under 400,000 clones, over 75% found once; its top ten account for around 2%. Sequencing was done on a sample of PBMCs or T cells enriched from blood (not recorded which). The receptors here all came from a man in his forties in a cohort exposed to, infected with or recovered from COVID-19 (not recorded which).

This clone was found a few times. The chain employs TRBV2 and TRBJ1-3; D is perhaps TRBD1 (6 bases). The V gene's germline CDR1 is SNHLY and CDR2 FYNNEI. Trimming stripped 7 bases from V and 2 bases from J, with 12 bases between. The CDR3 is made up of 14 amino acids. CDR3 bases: TGTGCCAGCAAGGTGGGGGCCACTGGAAACACCATATATTTT. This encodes CASKVGATGNTIYF.

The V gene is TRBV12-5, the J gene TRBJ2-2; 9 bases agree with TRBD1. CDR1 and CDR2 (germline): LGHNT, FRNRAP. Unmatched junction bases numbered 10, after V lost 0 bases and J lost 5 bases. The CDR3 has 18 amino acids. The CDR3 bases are TGTGCTAGTGGTTTGGTAGTGGGGGACAGGGTGAGAACCGGGGAGCTGTTTTTT. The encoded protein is CASGLVVGDRVRTGELFF. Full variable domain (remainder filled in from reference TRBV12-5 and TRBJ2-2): DARVTQTPRHKVTEMGQEVTMRCQPILGHNTVFWYRQTMMQGLELLAYFRNRAPLDDSGMPKDRFSAEMPDATLATLKIQPSEPRDSAVYFCASGLVVGDRVRTGELFFGEGSRLTVL.

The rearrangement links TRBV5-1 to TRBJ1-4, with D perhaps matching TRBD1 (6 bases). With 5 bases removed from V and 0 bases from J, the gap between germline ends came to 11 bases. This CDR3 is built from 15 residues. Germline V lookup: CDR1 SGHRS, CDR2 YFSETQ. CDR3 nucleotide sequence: TGCGCCAGCAGGGAACAGGGTACAACTAATGAAAAACTGTTTTTT. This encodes CASREQGTTNEKLFF.

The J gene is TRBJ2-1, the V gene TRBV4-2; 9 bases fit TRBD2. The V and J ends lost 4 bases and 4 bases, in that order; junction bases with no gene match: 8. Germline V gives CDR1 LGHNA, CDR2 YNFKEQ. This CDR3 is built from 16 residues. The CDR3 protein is CASSRQTSGGYNEQFF. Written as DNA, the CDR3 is TGTGCCAGCAGCCGCCAGACTAGCGGAGGTTACAATGAGCAGTTCTTC.

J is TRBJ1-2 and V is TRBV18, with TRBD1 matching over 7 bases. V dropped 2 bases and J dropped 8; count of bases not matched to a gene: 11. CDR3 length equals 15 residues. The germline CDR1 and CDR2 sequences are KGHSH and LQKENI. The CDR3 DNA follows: TGTGCCAGCTCACCAATGCCCGGGACAGATGAAGGCTACACCTTC. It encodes CASSPMPGTDEGYTF.

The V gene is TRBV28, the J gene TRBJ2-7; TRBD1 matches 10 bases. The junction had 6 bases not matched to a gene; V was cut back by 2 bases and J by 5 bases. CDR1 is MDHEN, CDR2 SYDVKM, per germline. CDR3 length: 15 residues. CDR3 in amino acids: CASSLGDRGGHEQYF. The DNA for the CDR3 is TGTGCCAGCAGTTTAGGGGACAGGGGTGGACACGAGCAGTACTTC.

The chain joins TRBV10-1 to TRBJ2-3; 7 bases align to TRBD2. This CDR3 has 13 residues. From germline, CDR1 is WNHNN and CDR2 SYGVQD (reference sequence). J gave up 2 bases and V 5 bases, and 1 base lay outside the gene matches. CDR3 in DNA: TGCGCCAGCAGTAGCGGGGACACAGATACGCAGTATTTT. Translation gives CASSSGDTDTQYF.

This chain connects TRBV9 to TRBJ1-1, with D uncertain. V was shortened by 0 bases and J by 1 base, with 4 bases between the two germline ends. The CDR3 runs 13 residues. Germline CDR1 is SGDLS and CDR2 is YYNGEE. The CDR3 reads CASSVDWNTEAFF. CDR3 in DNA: TGTGCCAGCAGCGTAGACTGGAACACTGAAGCTTTCTTT. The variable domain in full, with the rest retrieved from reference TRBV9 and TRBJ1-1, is DSGVTQTPKHLITATGQRVTLRCSPRSGDLSVYWYQQSLDQGLQFLIQYYNGEERAKGNILERFSAQQFPDLHSELNLSSLELGDSALYFCASSVDWNTEAFFGQGTRLTVV.

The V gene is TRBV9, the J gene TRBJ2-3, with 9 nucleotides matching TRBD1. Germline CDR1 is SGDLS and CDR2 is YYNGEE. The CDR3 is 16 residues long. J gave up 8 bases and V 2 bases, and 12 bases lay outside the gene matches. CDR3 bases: TGTGCCAGCAGCGTGGGGGACAGGGACAAGCACGTTACGCAGTATTTT. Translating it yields CASSVGDRDKHVTQYF.

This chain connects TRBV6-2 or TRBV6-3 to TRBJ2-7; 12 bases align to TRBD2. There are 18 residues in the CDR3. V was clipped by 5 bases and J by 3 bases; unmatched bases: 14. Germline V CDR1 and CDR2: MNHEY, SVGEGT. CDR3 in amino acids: CASSTGLAGPRSVYEQYF. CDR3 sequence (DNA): TGTGCCAGCAGTACTGGACTAGCGGGGCCCCGATCCGTCTACGAGCAGTACTTC.

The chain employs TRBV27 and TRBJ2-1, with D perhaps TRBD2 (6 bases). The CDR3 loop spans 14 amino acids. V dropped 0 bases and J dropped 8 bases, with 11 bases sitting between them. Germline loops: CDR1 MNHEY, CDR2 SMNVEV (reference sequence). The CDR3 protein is CASSLSDGGYEQFF. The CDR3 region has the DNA TGTGCCAGCAGTTTATCGGATGGAGGGTATGAGCAGTTCTTC.

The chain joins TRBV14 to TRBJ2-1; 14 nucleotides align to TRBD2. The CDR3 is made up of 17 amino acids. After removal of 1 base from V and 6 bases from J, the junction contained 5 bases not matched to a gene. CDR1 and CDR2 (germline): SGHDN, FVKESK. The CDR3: CASSQVGGLAGGNEQFF. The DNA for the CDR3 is TGTGCCAGCAGCCAAGTTGGAGGACTAGCGGGAGGCAATGAGCAGTTCTTC. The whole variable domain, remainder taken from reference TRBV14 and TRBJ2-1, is EAGVTQFPSHSVIEKGQTVTLRCDPISGHDNLYWYRRVMGKEIKFLLHFVKESKQDESGMPNNRFLAERTGGTYSTLKVQPAELEDSGVYFCASSQVGGLAGGNEQFFGPGTRLTVL.

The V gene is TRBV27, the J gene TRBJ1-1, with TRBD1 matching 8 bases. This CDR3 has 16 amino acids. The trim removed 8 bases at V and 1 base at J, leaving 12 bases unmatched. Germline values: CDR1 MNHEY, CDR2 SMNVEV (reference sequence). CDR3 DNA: TGTGCCAGCCTGAGGGGGACAGGCGCCCCGAACACTGAAGCTTTCTTT. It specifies CASLRGTGAPNTEAFF.

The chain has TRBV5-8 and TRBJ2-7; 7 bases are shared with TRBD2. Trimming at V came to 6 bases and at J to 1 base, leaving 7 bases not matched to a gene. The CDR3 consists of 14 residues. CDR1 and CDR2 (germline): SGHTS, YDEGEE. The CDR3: CASNRGEGSYEQYF. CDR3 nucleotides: TGTGCCAGCAACCGGGGGGAAGGGTCCTACGAGCAGTACTTC.

CDR3 sequence (DNA): TGTGCCAGCAGCAGAACCCGGTGTGACAGGGCCGGGGGCTACACCTTC. Protein: CASSRTRCDRAGGYTF. This chain links TRBV21-1 with TRBJ1-2; TRBD1, the table's D call, lacks a check against the DNA. TRBV21-1 is termed a pseudogene. This CDR3 comprises 16 residues.

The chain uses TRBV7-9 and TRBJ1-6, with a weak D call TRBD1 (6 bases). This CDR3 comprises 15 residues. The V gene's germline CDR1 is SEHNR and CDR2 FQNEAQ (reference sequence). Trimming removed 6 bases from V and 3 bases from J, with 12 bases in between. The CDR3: CASSQDSIYNSPLHF. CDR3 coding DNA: TGTGCCAGCAGTCAGGACAGCATCTATAATTCACCCCTCCACTTT.

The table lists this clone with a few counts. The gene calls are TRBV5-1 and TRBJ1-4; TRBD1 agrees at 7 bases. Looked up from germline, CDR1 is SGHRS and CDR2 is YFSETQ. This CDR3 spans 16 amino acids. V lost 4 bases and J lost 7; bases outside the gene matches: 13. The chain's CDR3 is CASSPDPQGVGEKLFF. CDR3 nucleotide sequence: TGCGCCAGCAGCCCCGACCCGCAGGGGGTCGGTGAAAAACTGTTTTTT.